These 9 T cell receptor beta chains came from one sample sequenced in a study of T cell responses to AZD1222 COVID-19 vaccine. The repertoire was sequenced with immunoSEQ multiplex PCR; TCRdb's copy has only in-frame clones and lacks some. The repertoire has roughly 110,000 clones, under 90% of them found once; the top ten carry approximately 5.4%. The starting material was peripheral blood, obtained on day 0 of AZD1222 vaccination. All receptors come from an adult in good health.

CDR3 region: CASSEAMGAGQTYGYTF. CDR3 nucleotide sequence: TGTGCCAGCAGTGAAGCGATGGGCGCGGGGCAGACCTATGGCTACACCTTC. V and J are TRBV6-1 and TRBJ1-2, with D tentatively TRBD1 (5 bases). The CDR3 length is 17 residues. Germline values: CDR1 MNHNS, CDR2 SASEGT. Trimming took 0 bases from V and 4 from J, leaving 18 bases between them.

This sequence joins TRBV4-2 and TRBJ2-4, with D unresolved. V lost 0 bases to trimming and J lost 1 base, with 13 bases between them. The V gene's germline CDR1 is LGHNA and CDR2 YNFKEQ. This CDR3 is 17 amino acids long. The CDR3 bases are TGTGCCAGCAGCCAAGAAGAACCGCGATACGCCAAAAACATTCAGTACTTC. This sequence encodes CASSQEEPRYAKNIQYF.

This rearrangement joins TRBV18 to TRBJ1-1, with TRBD1 matching 9 bases. Per the germline V gene, CDR1 is KGHSH and CDR2 is LQKENI. V lost 3 bases to trimming and J lost 4 bases; unmatched junction nucleotides: 3. This CDR3 comprises 14 residues. The CDR3 DNA follows: TGTGCCAGCTCACCGGGACAGGGACGCACTGAAGCTTTCTTT. This codes for CASSPGQGRTEAFF.

The chain has TRBV4-3 and TRBJ2-2; D assignment may be TRBD1 or TRBD2 (5 bases each). Germline V gives CDR1 LGHNA, CDR2 YSLEER. Trimming removed 3 bases at V and 7 bases at J, with 18 bases between. CDR3 length equals 16 residues. The CDR3 sequence: CASSHLEGRGIGELFF. CDR3 nucleotides: TGCGCCAGCAGCCACCTAGAGGGGCGAGGGATCGGGGAGCTGTTTTTT.

The V gene is TRBV11-1, the J gene TRBJ2-1; D possibly corresponds to TRBD2 (6 bases). V dropped 3 bases and J dropped 5 bases, with 14 bases sitting between them. Germline CDR1 is SGHAT and CDR2 is FQDESV (reference sequence). The CDR3 sequence is 15 residues long. CDR3 sequence: CASSFSPQRDNEQFF. The DNA of the CDR3 is TGTGCCAGCAGCTTTTCCCCCCAGCGGGACAATGAGCAGTTCTTC.

The chain couples TRBV9 to TRBJ2-1, with 8 bases fitting TRBD2. Germline V lookup: CDR1 SGDLS, CDR2 YYNGEE. The junction had 13 bases not matched to a gene; V was cut back by 3 bases and J by 5 bases. CDR3 length: 17 residues. CDR3 nucleotide sequence: TGTGCCAGCAGCGCCCACCCGGGGGGGCTAGGAGACAATGAGCAGTTCTTC. It encodes CASSAHPGGLGDNEQFF.

This chain links TRBV4-2 with TRBJ1-2, with D possibly matching TRBD1 (6 bases). The V and J ends lost 1 base and 3 bases respectively, with 9 bases between them. This CDR3 contains 14 residues. Germline V gene data show CDR1 as LGHNA and CDR2 as YNFKEQ. This CDR3 reads CASSQATGHYGYTF. CDR3 sequence (DNA): TGTGCCAGCAGCCAAGCCACAGGGCACTATGGCTACACCTTC.

The CDR3 protein is CASSLGGISYNEQFF. For the CDR3, the DNA is TGTGCCAGCAGCTTGGGTGGGATCTCCTACAATGAGCAGTTCTTC. This chain joins TRBV5-6 and TRBJ2-1; D is uncertain. CDR3 length: 15 amino acids. Trimming took 0 bases from V and 0 from J, leaving 7 bases between them. Germline V gene lookup returns CDR1 SGHDT and CDR2 YYEEEE.

J is TRBJ1-5 and V is TRBV10-3; TRBD1 aligns across 9 bases. The CDR3 is 15 amino acids. CDR1 and CDR2 from the germline V gene are ENHRY and SYGVKD. With 2 bases clipped from V and 2 bases from J, the junction kept 1 base outside the gene matches. In nucleotides, the CDR3 is TGTGCCATCAGTGAGACAGGGGGCGGCAATCAGCCCCAGCATTTT. As protein: CAISETGGGNQPQHF.